These 29 T cell receptor beta chains were all obtained from the same sample, sequenced in a study of control samples from healthy donors and cancer patients. TCRdb's copy holds only in-frame clones and misses some; the assay was immunoSEQ multiplex PCR. The sample yields about 150,000 clones, over 90% seen once. The sample comprised blood. The origin of the receptors is a man aged 50 to 60 in good health.

The V and J genes are TRBV19 and TRBJ2-2, with D perhaps TRBD2 (6 bases). The V end was cut by 3 bases, the J end by 1 base, with 21 bases between. CDR1 and CDR2 from the germline V gene are LNHDA and SQIVND (reference sequence). The CDR3 totals 19 residues. The CDR3: CASSIIAVLIMGNTGELFF. As DNA, the CDR3 is TGTGCCAGTAGTATTATAGCGGTTCTGATCATGGGGAACACCGGGGAGCTGTTTTTT.

This rearrangement joins TRBV2 to TRBJ2-1, with TRBD2 as a possible D gene (6 bases). Germline V lookup: CDR1 SNHLY, CDR2 FYNNEI. This CDR3 has 15 residues. V dropped 3 bases and J dropped 1 base, with 10 bases sitting between them. Here the CDR3 DNA reads TGTGCCAGCAGTGAGTGGCGGGGTTCCTACAATGAGCAGTTCTTC. Translated, it gives CASSEWRGSYNEQFF.

The chain joins TRBV7-3 to TRBJ2-2; D gene unclear. Trimming took 4 bases from V and 5 from J, leaving 8 bases between them. The length of the CDR3 is 13 residues. Looked up from germline, CDR1 is SGHTA and CDR2 is FQGTGA. The CDR3 protein is CASSSLGTGELFF. The CDR3 bases are TGTGCCAGCAGCTCTCTAGGAACCGGGGAGCTGTTTTTT.

This chain joins TRBV27 and TRBJ1-3; unclear D gene. The CDR3 is made up of 14 amino acids. V was clipped by 4 bases and J by 3 bases, with 10 bases between them. Germline CDR1 and CDR2: MNHEY and SMNVEV (reference sequence). The CDR3 loop reads CASSSPGFGNTIYF. Here the CDR3 DNA reads TGTGCCAGCAGTTCCCCAGGCTTTGGAAACACCATATATTTT.

This clone was detected only once. This rearrangement joins TRBV12-3 or TRBV12-4 to TRBJ1-2, with a weak D call TRBD1 (6 bases). V was clipped by 3 bases and J by 6 bases, with 11 bases between them. This CDR3 is 13 amino acids long. The CDR3 is CASSFGGRDGYTF. The CDR3 bases are TGTGCCAGCAGTTTCGGGGGGCGAGATGGCTACACCTTC.

V is TRBV28 and J is TRBJ1-2, with D possibly being TRBD1 (5 bases). The CDR3 extends over 13 amino acids. Germline CDR1 MDHEN, CDR2 SYDVKM. The V and J ends lost 6 bases and 4 bases respectively, with 12 bases between them. CDR3 bases: TGTGCCAGCAGCCTCCAGGGTGGCTATGGCTACACCTTC. This encodes CASSLQGGYGYTF.

The genes are TRBV6-5 and TRBJ1-2, with TRBD1 matching 9 bases. The CDR3 is made up of 14 amino acids. Germline loops: CDR1 MNHEY, CDR2 SVGAGI. Unmatched junction bases numbered 2, after V lost 4 bases and J lost 2 bases. The CDR3 here is CASSSTGGNYGYTF. The CDR3, as DNA: TGTGCCAGCAGTTCGACAGGGGGGAACTATGGCTACACCTTC.

The J gene is TRBJ2-5, the V gene TRBV19; TRBD2 matches 7 bases. V dropped 5 bases and J dropped 6; count of bases not matched to a gene: 9. CDR3 length equals 14 residues. CDR1 is LNHDA and CDR2 is SQIVND in the germline V gene (reference sequence). The CDR3, as DNA: TGTGCCAGTAGTCCCGGTCGGGGAGGGAAGACCCAGTACTTC. Protein: CASSPGRGGKTQYF. The full variable domain, rest sourced from reference TRBV19 and TRBJ2-5, is DGGITQSPKYLFRKEGQNVTLSCEQNLNHDAMYWYRQDPGQGLRLIYYSQIVNDFQKGDIAEGYSVSREKKESFPLTVTSAQKNPTAFYLCASSPGRGGKTQYFGPGTRLLVL.

In this sample, this clone turned up once. The chain has TRBV24-1 and TRBJ2-7; D not resolved. The CDR3 is 14 residues long. Germline V gene sequence: CDR1 KGHDR, CDR2 SFDVKD. V lost 4 bases and J 6 bases, leaving 15 bases between the germline ends. DNA of the CDR3: TGTGCCACCAGTGACGCCTCCGGTCTCAGCGAGCAGTACTTC. This translates into CATSDASGLSEQYF.

This clone appeared a few times. This sequence joins TRBV2 and TRBJ2-6; D is ambiguous. The CDR3 runs 14 residues. The germline V gene has CDR1 SNHLY and CDR2 FYNNEI. V was trimmed by 9 bases and J by 4 bases, leaving 13 bases between them. CDR3 amino acids: CASGVMTGANVLTF. CDR3 DNA sequence: TGTGCCAGTGGCGTAATGACGGGGGCCAACGTCCTGACTTTC.

The rearrangement links TRBV10-3 to TRBJ2-7; D possibly corresponds to TRBD1 (7 bases). CDR1 is ENHRY and CDR2 is SYGVKD in the germline V gene. V was pared by 6 bases and J by 1 base, with 13 bases between. The CDR3 totals 14 residues. The CDR3 sequence is CAIRRDSQSYEQYF. The CDR3 DNA reads TGTGCCATCAGGCGGGACAGCCAGTCCTACGAGCAGTACTTC.

The V gene is TRBV19, the J gene TRBJ1-4; TRBD1 might be the D (6 bases). Deletions cut 3 bases from V and 4 bases from J, with 12 bases between. CDR3 length: 15 amino acids. Per the germline V gene, CDR1 is LNHDA and CDR2 is SQIVND (reference sequence). The CDR3 spells CASSIQWGRNEKLFF. DNA of the CDR3: TGTGCCAGTAGTATCCAGTGGGGGCGTAATGAAAAACTGTTTTTT.

This chain uses TRBV3-1 (or the pseudogene TRBV3-2) with TRBJ1-2; TRBD1 might be the D (6 bases). This CDR3 comprises 14 residues. The germline V gene encodes CDR1 LGHDT and CDR2 YNNKEL (reference sequence). V was trimmed by 2 bases and J by 4 bases, leaving 11 bases between them. The CDR3: CASSQHRVAYGYTF. For the CDR3, the DNA is TGTGCCAGCAGCCAACACAGGGTCGCCTATGGCTACACCTTC.

The J gene is TRBJ1-1, the V gene TRBV30; the D is unclear. The CDR3 loop spans 14 amino acids. Trimming left V 0 bases short and J 0 bases short, with 8 bases between. Germline CDR1 and CDR2: GTSNPN and SVGIG (reference sequence). The CDR3 reads CAWSVLNMNTEAFF. Here the CDR3 DNA reads TGTGCCTGGAGTGTACTAAACATGAACACTGAAGCTTTCTTT.

The J gene is TRBJ2-7, the V gene TRBV7-9; 9 bases fit TRBD2. The CDR3 totals 15 residues. From germline, CDR1 is SEHNR and CDR2 FQNEAQ (reference sequence). Trimming took 2 bases from V and 2 from J; bases not matched to a gene: 4. The CDR3 sequence: CASSLHASGAYEQYF. The CDR3 DNA follows: TGTGCCAGCAGCTTACACGCTAGCGGGGCCTACGAGCAGTACTTC.

This chain uses TRBV3-1 (or the pseudogene TRBV3-2) with TRBJ2-5; unclear D gene. Trimming stripped 1 base from V and 0 bases from J, with 6 bases between. The CDR3 has 14 amino acids. Germline CDR1 is LGHDT and CDR2 is YNNKEL (reference sequence). The CDR3 DNA follows: TGTGCCAGCAGCCAAGCTACTAACCAAGAGACCCAGTACTTC. Translation gives CASSQATNQETQYF.

V gene TRBV25-1 combines with J gene TRBJ1-2; TRBD1 matches 8 bases. This CDR3 comprises 14 residues. Germline V CDR1 and CDR2: MGHDK, SYGVNS. J lost 7 bases, V lost 7 bases, and 11 bases had no gene match. The chain's CDR3 is CASTGTGSSGGYTF. CDR3 in DNA: TGTGCCAGCACCGGGACAGGCTCTTCTGGTGGCTACACCTTC.

This chain's CDR3 is CATSEGTSGADTQYF. The CDR3 DNA reads as TGTGCCACCAGTGAAGGGACTAGCGGTGCAGATACGCAGTATTTT. The chain links TRBV24-1 to TRBJ2-3; TRBD2 aligns across 11 bases. Germline CDR1 is KGHDR and CDR2 is SFDVKD. Trimming removed 4 bases from V and 4 bases from J; junction bases left unmatched: 3. The CDR3 length is 15 residues.

This clone was picked up a small number of times. The rearrangement uses TRBV27 and TRBJ2-5; 14 nucleotides match TRBD2. CDR1 is MNHEY, CDR2 SMNVEV, per germline (reference sequence). The CDR3 runs 16 residues. V trimming: 4 bases; J trimming: 4 bases; junction bases outside the gene matches: 5. This chain's CDR3 is CASSSGLAGVRETQYF. The CDR3 DNA follows: TGTGCCAGCAGTTCGGGACTAGCGGGAGTGAGAGAGACCCAGTACTTC.

A single count supports this clone. The rearrangement links TRBV7-2 to TRBJ2-1; possibly TRBD2 for D (6 bases). Germline CDR1 SGHTA, CDR2 FQGNSA. The CDR3 contains 13 residues. V was shortened by 2 bases and J by 10 bases, with 12 bases between the two germline ends. CDR3 DNA sequence: TGTGCCAGCAGCTTAACCCCCGGACTAGAGCAGTTCTTC. This sequence encodes CASSLTPGLEQFF.

The chain couples TRBV15 to TRBJ2-7; tentatively, D is TRBD2 (5 bases). Germline V gives CDR1 LNHNV, CDR2 YYDKDF (reference sequence). The CDR3 spans 16 residues. Trimming stripped 1 base from V and 3 bases from J, with 16 bases between. The CDR3 sequence: CATSRAPGGSDYEQYF. CDR3 sequence (DNA): TGTGCCACCAGCAGAGCTCCGGGTGGTAGCGACTACGAGCAGTACTTC.

The CDR3 region has the DNA TGTGCCAGCAGCGCAAGTAGCACTGAAGCTTTCTTT. Its protein is CASSASSTEAFF. The chain couples TRBV3-1 (or the pseudogene TRBV3-2) to TRBJ1-1; no clear D gene. The germline V gene has CDR1 LGHDT and CDR2 YNNKEL (reference sequence). This CDR3 is 12 amino acids long. Deletions cut 5 bases from V and 4 bases from J, with 8 bases between.

The V call is TRBV28, the J call TRBJ2-7; 10 nucleotides agree with TRBD1. Germline V CDR1 and CDR2: MDHEN, SYDVKM. This CDR3 spans 17 amino acids. The junction had 11 bases not matched to a gene; V was cut back by 6 bases and J by 0 bases. The CDR3 DNA follows: TGTGCCAGCAGCCGATATTCCGGGACAGGGGTCTCCTACGAGCAGTACTTC. Translating it yields CASSRYSGTGVSYEQYF. Full variable domain (rest looked up from reference TRBV28 and TRBJ2-7): DVKVTQSSRYLVKRTGEKVFLECVQDMDHENMFWYRQDPGLGLRLIYFSYDVKMKEKGDIPEGYSVSREKKERFSLILESASTNQTSMYLCASSRYSGTGVSYEQYFGPGTRLTVT.

This chain uses TRBV21-1 with TRBJ1-5; the table assigns TRBD1, which was not confirmed against the DNA. TRBV21-1 is termed a pseudogene. The CDR3 is 16 amino acids. The CDR3 reads CASSFGQGVGNQPQHF. In DNA, the CDR3 is TGTGCCAGCAGTTTCGGACAGGGTGTCGGCAATCAGCCCCAGCATTTT.

This clone was recorded only once. The chain is built from TRBV29-1 and TRBJ1-1, with D hard to call. The germline CDR1 and CDR2 sequences are SQVTM and ANQGSEA. Trimming stripped 7 bases from V and 5 bases from J, with 17 bases between. The CDR3 has 13 amino acids. Here the CDR3 reads CSARRGRLTEAFF. The DNA of the CDR3 is TGCAGCGCCCGTCGGGGTCGGTTGACTGAAGCTTTCTTT.

The chain uses TRBV19 and TRBJ1-1; 7 bases align to TRBD1. Germline CDR1 reads LNHDA; CDR2 reads SQIVND (reference sequence). The junction had 7 bases not matched to a gene; V was cut back by 8 bases and J by 1 base. The CDR3 loop spans 14 amino acids. In nucleotides, the CDR3 is TGTGCCAGTTCCGCCGGGACAGAGAACACTGAAGCTTTCTTT. Its translation: CASSAGTENTEAFF. Looking up the rest from reference TRBV19 and TRBJ1-1 gives the full variable domain: DGGITQSPKYLFRKEGQNVTLSCEQNLNHDAMYWYRQDPGQGLRLIYYSQIVNDFQKGDIAEGYSVSREKKESFPLTVTSAQKNPTAFYLCASSAGTENTEAFFGQGTRLTVV.

This chain links TRBV25-1 with TRBJ2-3, with TRBD2 matching 7 bases. Germline CDR1 is MGHDK and CDR2 is SYGVNS. The CDR3 length is 14 residues. After removal of 3 bases from V and 5 bases from J, the junction contained 5 bases not matched to a gene. The CDR3 is CASSEREWIDTQYF. CDR3 bases: TGTGCCAGCAGTGAGCGGGAGTGGATAGATACGCAGTATTTT.

CDR3 loop: CATSKRTGSEETQYF. In DNA form, the CDR3 reads TGTGCCACCAGCAAAAGAACAGGGTCAGAAGAGACCCAGTACTTC. The rearrangement links TRBV24-1 to TRBJ2-5, with D possibly TRBD1 on 6 matching bases. The CDR3 runs to 15 residues. The germline gives CDR1 KGHDR, CDR2 SFDVKD. V lost 7 bases and J lost 3, with 17 bases in between.

This clone showed up just a few times. V is TRBV28 and J is TRBJ1-1, with 8 bases aligning to TRBD1. V lost 7 bases and J lost 5; bases outside the gene matches: 9. CDR1 and CDR2 from the germline V gene are MDHEN and SYDVKM. The CDR3 length is 14 residues. CDR3 residues: CASIVSRGQTEAFF. The CDR3 nucleotides read TGTGCCAGCATAGTCAGCAGGGGGCAAACTGAAGCTTTCTTT.